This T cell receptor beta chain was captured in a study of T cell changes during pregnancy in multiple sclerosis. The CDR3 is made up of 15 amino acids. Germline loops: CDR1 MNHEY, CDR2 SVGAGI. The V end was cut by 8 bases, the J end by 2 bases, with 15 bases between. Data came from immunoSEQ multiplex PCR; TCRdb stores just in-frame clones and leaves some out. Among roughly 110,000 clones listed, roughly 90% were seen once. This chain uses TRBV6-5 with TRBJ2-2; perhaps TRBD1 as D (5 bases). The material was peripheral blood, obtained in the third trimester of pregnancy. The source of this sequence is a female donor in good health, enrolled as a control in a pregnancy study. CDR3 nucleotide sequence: TGTGCCAGCGCTCGTCTGGGGCCTAACACCGGGGAGCTGTTTTTT. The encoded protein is CASARLGPNTGELFF.